This TCR beta chain was documented in a study of blood T cell repertoires in COVID-19. This CDR3 comprises 15 residues. Trimming took 6 bases from V and 7 from J; bases not matched to a gene: 14. Germline V lookup: CDR1 MNHNY, CDR2 SVGAGI (reference sequence). Assay used: immunoSEQ multiplex PCR; TCRdb lists only in-frame clones, some missing. The table records 200,000 to 250,000 clones, more than 80% of them present only once. Sequencing used peripheral blood. The origin of this receptor is a woman older than 75 with COVID-19, enrolled during active disease. V and J are TRBV6-6 and TRBJ2-7, with 8 bases that match TRBD2. The CDR3 here is CASSSPGGKLEEQYF. For the CDR3, the DNA is TGTGCCAGCAGCTCCCCGGGGGGGAAGTTAGAGGAGCAGTACTTC.